This TCR beta chain derives from a study of CD4+ T cells in melanoma. Study results and limitations: Diverse differentiation states were reported for melanoma neoantigen-specific CD4+ T cells. CD8+ T cell, macrophage and B cell function reportedly correlated with neoantigen-specific CD4+ T cells.

Germline V gene lookup returns CDR1 LGHNA and CDR2 YNFKEQ. CDR3 length: 15 residues. J lost 4 bases, V lost 1 base, and 6 bases had no gene match. Comments on this clone: Its antigen is not known.

The method was immunoSEQ multiplex PCR; TCRdb's version includes in-frame clones alone and lacks a portion of them. The sample lists more than 110,000 clones, about 93% seen once, with approximately 1.5% in the top ten. The receptor comes from a human donor with melanoma. The chain recombines TRBV4-2 with TRBJ2-5; 7 bases agree with TRBD2. CDR3 region: CASSQVYASGETQYF. CDR3 sequence (DNA): TGTGCCAGCAGCCAAGTCTACGCTAGCGGAGAGACCCAGTACTTC.